Shown below are 3 T cell receptor beta chains from a single sample sequenced in a study of blood T cell repertoires in COVID-19. The repertoire was sequenced with immunoSEQ multiplex PCR; TCRdb's copy has only in-frame clones and lacks some. The sample holds roughly 100,000 clones, about 86% seen once. The sequencing input was peripheral blood. The receptors stem from a man over 45 with COVID-19, enrolled during active disease.

The V and J genes are TRBV5-6 and TRBJ2-7, with a weak D call TRBD2 (5 bases). Germline CDR1 and CDR2: SGHDT and YYEEEE. Trimming shortened V by 2 bases and J by 3 bases, and 15 bases separated the two germline ends. This CDR3 is 15 amino acids long. The CDR3 is CASSLSGYSHYEQYF. For the CDR3, the DNA is TGTGCCAGCAGCTTAAGCGGATACAGCCACTACGAGCAGTACTTC.

The V call is TRBV7-9, the J call TRBJ2-3, with TRBD2 as a possible D gene (6 bases). Germline CDR1 reads SEHNR; CDR2 reads FQNEAQ (reference sequence). The CDR3 has 14 residues. Trimming shortened V by 4 bases and J by 4 bases, and 12 bases separated the two germline ends. The CDR3 is CASSSIGGADTQYF. CDR3 DNA sequence: TGTGCCAGCAGCTCCATCGGGGGAGCAGATACGCAGTATTTT.

V and J are TRBV7-6 and TRBJ1-1, with 8 bases that match TRBD1. The J segment lost 3 bases and the V segment lost 1 base, leaving 7 bases of the junction unmatched. Germline CDR1 is SGHVS and CDR2 is FNYEAQ. The CDR3 is 16 residues long. The CDR3 coding sequence is TGTGCCAGCAGCTTAGGGCCGACAGGGGTGGACACTGAAGCTTTCTTT. As protein: CASSLGPTGVDTEAFF.